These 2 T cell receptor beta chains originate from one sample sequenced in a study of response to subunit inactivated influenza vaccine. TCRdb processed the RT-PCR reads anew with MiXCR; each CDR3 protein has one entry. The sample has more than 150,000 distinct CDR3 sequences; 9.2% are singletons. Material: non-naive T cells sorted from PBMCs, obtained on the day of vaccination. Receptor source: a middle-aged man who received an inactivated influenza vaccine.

The CDR3 sequence is CSARDLGDRETQYF. For the CDR3, the DNA is TGCAGTGCTAGAGATCTTGGGGACAGAGAGACCCAGTACTTC. The V call is TRBV20-1, the J call TRBJ2-5; 7 bases match TRBD1. Germline values: CDR1 DFQATT, CDR2 SNEGSKA (reference sequence). The CDR3 runs to 14 residues. Germline trimming cut 0 bases from V and 4 bases from J; bases unmatched to any gene: 5.

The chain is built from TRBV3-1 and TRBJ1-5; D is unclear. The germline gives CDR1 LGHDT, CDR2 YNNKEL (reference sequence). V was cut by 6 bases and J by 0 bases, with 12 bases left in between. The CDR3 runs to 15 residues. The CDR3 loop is CASSQASNSNQPQHF. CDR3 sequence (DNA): TGTGCCAGCAGTCAGGCTAGCAATAGCAATCAGCCCCAGCATTTT. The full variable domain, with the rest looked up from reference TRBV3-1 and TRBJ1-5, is DTAVSQTPKYLVTQMGNDKSIKCEQNLGHDTMYWYKQDSKKFLKIMFSYNNKELIINETVPNRFSPKSPDKAHLNLHINSLELGDSAVYFCASSQASNSNQPQHFGDGTRLSIL.